The next 5 T cell receptor beta chains were all read from a single sample in a study of identical twins (dated by TCRdb to about 2016). The library was built by means of 5' RACE. The run used an Illumina HiSeq 2000. Starting from the raw public reads, TCRdb applied fastp trimming at Q25, assembled clones with MiXCR and retained in-frame beta chains. Each CDR3 protein appears once, grouped with its most common genes and DNA. Counted in this sample were some 96,000 distinct CDR3 sequences; 5.9% of them appeared once. Approximately 12% of the sample is in the top ten clones. Sequencing input: memory T cells sorted from blood. The label giving this sample's cell subset or site can be read as: CD45RO+ enriched T cells. Receptors originate from a woman aged 45-65 years in good health.

The sample holds a few counts of this clonotype. The chain joins TRBV6-2 or TRBV6-3 to TRBJ2-1, with 13 bases identical to TRBD2. V dropped 5 bases and J dropped 0; count of bases not matched to a gene: 10. The CDR3 extends over 19 amino acids. The germline V gene has CDR1 MNHEY and CDR2 SVGEGT. CDR3 in DNA: TGTGCCAGCAGTGGCCGACTAGCGGGAGGCCTCAGCTCCTACAATGAGCAGTTCTTC. Protein product: CASSGRLAGGLSSYNEQFF.

This clonotype was detected only a few times. CDR3 sequence (DNA): TGCAGCGTTGAAGTGGCAAAGGGACTAGCGGCACAAGAGACCCAGTACTTC. As protein: CSVEVAKGLAAQETQYF. The chain carries TRBV29-1 and TRBJ2-5, with TRBD2 identical over 11 bases. V was pared by 1 base and J by 2 bases, with 9 bases of the junction left unmatched. CDR1 is SQVTM and CDR2 is ANQGSEA in the germline V gene. The CDR3 spans 17 residues. Combining the CDR3 with reference TRBV29-1 and TRBJ2-5 gives the whole variable domain SAVISQKPSRDICQRGTSLTIQCQVDSQVTMMFWYRQQPGQSLTLIATANQGSEATYESGFVIDKFPISRPNLTFSTLTVSNMSPEDSSIYLCSVEVAKGLAAQETQYFGPGTRLLVL.

The chain couples TRBV11-2 to TRBJ2-1; D unclear. Trimming cost V 3 bases and J 3 bases, with 9 bases left between them. This CDR3 has 14 residues. Germline V gene data show CDR1 as SGHAT and CDR2 as FQNNGV. The CDR3 region has the DNA TGTGCCAGCAGCTTCGGCAGGTTCTACAATGAGCAGTTCTTC. Amino acids: CASSFGRFYNEQFF.

This clonotype was seen a few times. CDR3 sequence (DNA): TGCGCCAGCTTGCTTAGTAGGGGGCTCACTGAAGCTTTCTTT. Protein: CASLLSRGLTEAFF. The gene calls are TRBV5-1 and TRBJ1-1; 7 bases map to TRBD1. This CDR3 comprises 14 residues. Trimming at V came to 7 bases and at J to 4 bases, leaving 10 bases not matched to a gene. The germline V gene has CDR1 SGHRS and CDR2 YFSETQ. The entire variable domain, with the rest obtained from reference TRBV5-1 and TRBJ1-1, is as follows: KAGVTQTPRYLIKTRGQQVTLSCSPISGHRSVSWYQQTPGQGLQFLFEYFSETQRNKGNFPGRFSGRQFSNSRSEMNVSTLELGDSALYLCASLLSRGLTEAFFGQGTRLTVV.

To note about this clonotype: Since a much larger clone is just one base distant, this may be a read error. The V gene is TRBV5-6, the J gene TRBJ2-5; 7 bases agree with TRBD1. V shed 0 bases, J shed 3 bases, and the junction held 8 bases outside the gene matches. Per germline, CDR1 SGHDT and CDR2 YYEEEE. This CDR3 spans 16 amino acids. The CDR3 coding sequence is TGTGCCAGCAGCTTGGAGTTGAGGGGGCGCAAAGAGACCCAGTACTTC. This translates into CASSLELRGRKETQYF.